The clone carrying this TCR beta chain was observed a handful of times. The antigen remains unidentified. Prepared libraries of TCR beta cDNA carried unique molecular identifiers. Via MiXCR, TCRdb re-called the PCR reads, giving one row per CDR3 protein. In the table there are 750,000 to 950,000 distinct CDR3 sequences, around 46% of which are singletons. The source of the sample is a study of post-analysis software for immune sequencing data. Study summary: The courses of disease that were included comprised relapsing-remitting, secondary progressive and progressive-relapsing multiple sclerosis.

The CDR3 runs 15 residues. V gave up 0 bases and J gave up 3 bases, with 12 bases separating them. Germline CDR1 reads SGHRS; CDR2 reads YFSETQ. The study, taken as a whole, reports: The study found significantly lower normalized Chao1 diversity in multiple sclerosis patients than in controls. Higher frequency in patients than in controls was seen for about five TRBV segments, with TRBV5-6, TRBV5-1 and TRBV20-1 among them.

The sequenced material came from blood. The chain uses TRBV5-1 and TRBJ1-1; TRBD1 is a possible D gene (6 bases). The sequence derives from a girl aged 10 to 17 with multiple sclerosis. The CDR3 DNA sequence: TGCGCCAGCAGCTTGGCCGGACAGCTTCACACTGAAGCTTTCTTT. Its translation is CASSLAGQLHTEAFF.